This TCR beta chain was sequenced for a study of control samples from healthy donors and cancer patients. Germline CDR1 is SNHLY and CDR2 is FYNNEI. The length of the CDR3 is 13 residues. The V and J ends lost 3 bases and 3 bases respectively, with 9 bases between them. Profiling relied on immunoSEQ multiplex PCR, and the TCRdb table lists in-frame clones only, not all of them. The table lists some 200,000 clones, 91% of them singletons. This chain connects TRBV2 to TRBJ2-7; no definite D call. The sequenced material came from blood. The source of this sequence is a woman in her twenties or thirties in good health. The CDR3 sequence: CASSDRVFYEQYF. The CDR3 DNA follows: TGTGCCAGCAGTGATCGGGTCTTCTACGAGCAGTACTTC.